Listed below are T cell receptor beta chains from one sample, sequenced in a study of CD8 T cells in Susac syndrome. TCRdb called the immunoSEQ multiplex PCR reads again in MiXCR, with one record for every CDR3 protein. This repertoire shows over 100,000 distinct CDR3 sequences, about 95% found once; its top ten account for approximately 0.093%. What was sequenced was CD4+ T cells from PBMCs. The receptor set was obtained from a human donor in good health. Each CDR3 is given with its conserved first and last residue. The D gene is left open where the match is weak. Size tells how often a clone was seen (once, few, many) or the class of an expanded clone, and some rows leave it out.

j_call,clone_size,v_call,d_call,cdr3_nt,cdr3_aa
TRBJ1-1,NA,TRBV7-2,NA,TGTGCCAGCGGTCGGTCCGTGAACACTGAAGCTTTCTTT,CASGRSVNTEAFF
TRBJ2-5,NA,TRBV7-2,NA,TGTGCCAGCAGCGGGCCCGTGATGGAGACCCAGTACTTC,CASSGPVMETQYF
TRBJ1-2,once,TRBV29-1,NA,TGCAGCGTTGAAGAATACGGGACCGGCTACACCTTC,CSVEEYGTGYTF
TRBJ1-4,NA,TRBV20-1,NA,TGCAGTGCCCGGGACCCGGGCGGAGAAAAACTGTTTTTT,CSARDPGGEKLFF
TRBJ2-7,NA,TRBV20-1,NA,TGCAGTGCCCGCCCGGGGGGCAGGGGGTCCTACGAGCAGTACTTC,CSARPGGRGSYEQYF
TRBJ1-1,NA,TRBV4-2,TRBD1,TGTGCCAGCAGCCAAATAGCCGTGACAGGGGCGACTGAAGCTTTCTTT,CASSQIAVTGATEAFF
TRBJ2-3,NA,TRBV29-1,NA,TGCAGCGTTCAACCGGGGGCCGTACGGGATACGCAGTATTTT,CSVQPGAVRDTQYF
TRBJ1-5,NA,TRBV27,NA,TGTGCCAGCAGTCCCCTTTTGGGGGATCCGGGTCAGCCCCAGCATTTT,CASSPLLGDPGQPQHF
TRBJ2-5,NA,TRBV28,TRBD1,TGTGCCAGCAGTTGGGACAGAACCCAAGAGACCCAGTACTTC,CASSWDRTQETQYF
TRBJ1-1,NA,TRBV30,NA,TGTGCCTGGAGTAAACAGCCGAACACTGAAGCTTTCTTT,CAWSKQPNTEAFF
TRBJ2-5,NA,TRBV7-9,NA,TGTGCCAGCAGCCTTACTCAGAACAGGGCCCGAGAGACCCAGTACTTC,CASSLTQNRARETQYF
TRBJ2-1,NA,TRBV3-1,TRBD1,TGTGCCAGCAGCTTACAGGGGGCGGGAGTCGTCTTC,CASSLQGAGVVF
TRBJ2-7,few,TRBV7-6,NA,TGTGCCAGCAGCTTAACGGCCTACGAGCAGTACTTC,CASSLTAYEQYF
TRBJ2-5,NA,TRBV5-6,TRBD1,TGTGCCAGCAGCATTAAGACAGGGCGGGAGACCCAGTACTTC,CASSIKTGRETQYF
TRBJ2-6,NA,TRBV2,NA,TGTGCCAGCAGTTCAACTGGGGCCAACGTCCTGACTTTC,CASSSTGANVLTF
TRBJ2-2,NA,TRBV5-1,TRBD1,TGCGCCAGCAGCTCGACAGGGGTGAGGGACGGGGAGCTGTTTTTT,CASSSTGVRDGELFF
TRBJ2-5,NA,TRBV5-1,NA,TGCGCCAGCAGCTTGCCGGCTGAGACCCAGTACTTC,CASSLPAETQYF
TRBJ2-2,NA,TRBV7-9,NA,TGTGCCAGCAGCTTCCTGAACACCGGGGAGCTGTTTTTT,CASSFLNTGELFF
TRBJ2-1,NA,TRBV11-2,TRBD2,TGTGCCAGCAGCTCAAAGAGCGGGGGCGCTTACAATGAGCAGTTCTTC,CASSSKSGGAYNEQFF
TRBJ2-5,NA,TRBV4-3,TRBD2,TGCGCCAGCAGCCAAGCCAGCGGGAGGGGGTCCCAGTACTTC,CASSQASGRGSQYF
TRBJ2-5,NA,TRBV2,NA,TGTGCCAGCACCGTAGAGGCGTTAGGGACCCAGTACTTC,CASTVEALGTQYF
TRBJ2-7,NA,TRBV29-1,NA,TGCAGCGTTGAAGATCCAGGGACCTACGAGCAGTACTTC,CSVEDPGTYEQYF
TRBJ2-6,NA,TRBV30,NA,TGTGCCTGGAGTGTAGGGGGGACTGGGGCCAACGTCCTGACTTTC,CAWSVGGTGANVLTF
TRBJ2-5,NA,TRBV15,TRBD2,TGTGCCACCAGCAGAGATTTGGCTAGCGGGTTAGGTTCGGAGACCCAGTACTTC,CATSRDLASGLGSETQYF
TRBJ2-7,NA,TRBV5-1,NA,TGCGCCAGCAGAGGGATATTCGACCCAAACTACGAGCAGTACTTC,CASRGIFDPNYEQYF
TRBJ2-7,NA,TRBV5-6,NA,TGTGCCAGCAGCTTAATATACAAGAACCCCTACGAGCAGTACTTC,CASSLIYKNPYEQYF
TRBJ2-1,NA,TRBV24-1,NA,TGTGCCACCAGTGATACGTCAGGGAGGATGAATGAGCAGTTCTTC,CATSDTSGRMNEQFF
TRBJ2-1,NA,TRBV29-1,TRBD2,TGCAGCGGGAACCATGGGACTAGCGGTTACAATGAGCAGTTCTTC,CSGNHGTSGYNEQFF
TRBJ2-5,NA,TRBV10-2,NA,TGCGCCAGCAGCCCCGACAACCAAGAGACCCAGTACTTC,CASSPDNQETQYF
TRBJ1-3,NA,TRBV27,NA,TGTGCCAGCAGTTTGAGGTCTGAAAACACCATATATTTT,CASSLRSENTIYF
TRBJ2-7,NA,TRBV6-5,TRBD2,TGTGCCAGCAGAAGCGGGGGCAGATACGAGCAGTACTTC,CASRSGGRYEQYF
TRBJ2-3,NA,TRBV15,TRBD2,TGTGCCACCAGCAGAGATCGACTAGCGGGAGCAAACACAGATACGCAGTATTTT,CATSRDRLAGANTDTQYF
TRBJ2-7,NA,TRBV4-3,TRBD2,TGCGCCAGCAGCAAAGAGCCGGGACTACACTGGTACGAGCAGTACTTC,CASSKEPGLHWYEQYF
TRBJ2-7,NA,TRBV27,NA,TGTGCCAGCAGTTTATCGTGGACGTTGAGCTACGAGCAGTACTTC,CASSLSWTLSYEQYF
TRBJ2-3,NA,TRBV12-3/TRBV12-4,TRBD2,TGTGCCAGCAGGGGGACTAGCGGGAGTGCGCAGTATTTT,CASRGTSGSAQYF
TRBJ2-1,NA,TRBV3-1,TRBD2,TGTGCCAGCAGCCATCGGGCAGCGGGGGATTGGAGTGAGCAGTTCTTC,CASSHRAAGDWSEQFF
TRBJ2-7,few,TRBV29-1,NA,TGCAGCGGGACCGGGACAAGTTCGTCCGAGCAGTACTTC,CSGTGTSSSEQYF
TRBJ2-3,NA,TRBV7-3,TRBD2,TGTGCCAGCAGCCTCGGGACTAGCGCGGATACGCAGTATTTT,CASSLGTSADTQYF
TRBJ2-1,NA,TRBV24-1,TRBD2,TGTGCCACCAGTGATTCGCGGGGAGGGGCGGTTGATGAGCAGTTCTTC,CATSDSRGGAVDEQFF
TRBJ2-5,NA,TRBV29-1,TRBD2,TGCAGCGTTGTGTCAGCGGGAGTTCCAGAGACCCAGTACTTC,CSVVSAGVPETQYF
TRBJ2-1,NA,TRBV6-2/TRBV6-3,NA,TGTGCCAGCGGCGGTAGCCTATACAATGAGCAGTTCTTC,CASGGSLYNEQFF
TRBJ1-2,once,TRBV3-1,NA,TGTGCCAGCAGCCAAGACGAAATGGGCTACACCTTC,CASSQDEMGYTF
TRBJ2-6,NA,TRBV5-4,NA,TGTGCCAGCAGCCCCAATGGGGGTATGAGCGTCCTGACTTTC,CASSPNGGMSVLTF
TRBJ2-6,once,TRBV4-1,NA,TGCGCCAGCAGCCAGACGGGGGATGGGGCCAACGTCCTGACTTTC,CASSQTGDGANVLTF
TRBJ1-2,NA,TRBV25-1,NA,TGTGCCAGCAGAGCGACGGGCGAGGGCTATGGCTACACCTTC,CASRATGEGYGYTF
TRBJ1-1,NA,TRBV15,NA,TGTGCCACCAGCAGAGAGAGACAGGTGAACACTGAAGCTTTCTTT,CATSRERQVNTEAFF
TRBJ1-3,NA,TRBV9,NA,TGTGCCAGCAGCCCCACGTCGGGGGTCACCATATATTTT,CASSPTSGVTIYF
TRBJ2-5,NA,TRBV29-1,TRBD2,TGCAGCGTGGGACTAGCGGTACTTTGGGAGACCCAGTACTTC,CSVGLAVLWETQYF
TRBJ2-3,NA,TRBV7-2,NA,TGTGCCAGCAGCCCCAGGACGGCCCCCAGGACAGATACGCAGTATTTT,CASSPRTAPRTDTQYF